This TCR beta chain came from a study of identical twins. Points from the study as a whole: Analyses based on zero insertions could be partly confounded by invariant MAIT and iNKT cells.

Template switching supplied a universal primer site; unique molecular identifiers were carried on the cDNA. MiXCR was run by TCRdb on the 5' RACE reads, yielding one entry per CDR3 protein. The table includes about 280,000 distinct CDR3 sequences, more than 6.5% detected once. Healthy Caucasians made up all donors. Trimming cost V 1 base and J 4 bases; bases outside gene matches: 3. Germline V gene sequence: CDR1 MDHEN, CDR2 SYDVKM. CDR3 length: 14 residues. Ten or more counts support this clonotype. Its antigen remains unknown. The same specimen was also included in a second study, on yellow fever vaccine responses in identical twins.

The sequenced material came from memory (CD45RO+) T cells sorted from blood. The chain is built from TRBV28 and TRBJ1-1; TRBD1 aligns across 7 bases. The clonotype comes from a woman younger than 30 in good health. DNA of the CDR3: TGTGCCAGCAGTTTATCGGGACAGAGCACTGAAGCTTTCTTT. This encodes CASSLSGQSTEAFF.